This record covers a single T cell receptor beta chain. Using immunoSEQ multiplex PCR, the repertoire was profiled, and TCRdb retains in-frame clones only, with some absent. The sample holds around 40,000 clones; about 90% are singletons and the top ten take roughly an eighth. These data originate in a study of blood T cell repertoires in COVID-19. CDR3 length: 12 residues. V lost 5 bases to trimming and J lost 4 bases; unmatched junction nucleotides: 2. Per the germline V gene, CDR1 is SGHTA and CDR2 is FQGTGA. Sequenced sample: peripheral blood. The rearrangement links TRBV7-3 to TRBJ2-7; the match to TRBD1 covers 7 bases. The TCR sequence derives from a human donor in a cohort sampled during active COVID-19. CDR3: CASSQDRYEQYF. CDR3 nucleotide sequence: TGTGCCAGCAGCCAGGACAGGTACGAGCAGTACTTC.